This T cell receptor beta chain was profiled in a study of T cells after yellow fever vaccination. Study-level results: Researchers report a weaker secondary response that nonetheless peaked faster, day 5 versus 15. FACS-sorted repertoires could harbor abundant contaminating bulk-population clonotypes.

In this sample, this clonotype turned up many times. No antigen is known for it. The CDR3 is made up of 12 amino acids. J gave up 6 bases and V 5 bases, and 3 bases lay outside the gene matches. Germline V gene lookup returns CDR1 SEHNR and CDR2 FQNEAQ (reference sequence). By 5'RACE template switching, TCR cDNA was produced, with a universal primer site and UMIs added in the process. Each CDR3 protein is one row after TCRdb ran MiXCR on the 5' RACE reads. The sample carries some 550,000 distinct CDR3 sequences, about a fifth recorded once. The sequence came from a man aged 30-40 years who received the YFV17D yellow fever vaccine. Sequencing used PBMCs, obtained 15 days after the yellow fever booster vaccination. The genes are TRBV7-9 and TRBJ2-7, with 8 nucleotides matching TRBD2. CDR3 residues: CASSRGGGEQYF. The CDR3 DNA reads TGTGCCAGCAGCCGGGGGGGCGGCGAGCAGTACTTC. Using reference TRBV7-9 and TRBJ2-7 for the parts outside the CDR3, the full variable domain is DTGVSQNPRHKITKRGQNVTFRCDPISEHNRLYWYRQTLGQGPEFLTYFQNEAQLEKSRLLSDRFSAERPKGSFSTLEIQRTEQGDSAMYLCASSRGGGEQYFGPGTRLTVT.